Listed below are T cell receptor beta chains from one sample, sequenced in a study of human T cells and chemical hapten exposure. Each CDR3 protein is one row after TCRdb ran MiXCR on the RACE reads. The data hold approximately 400,000 distinct CDR3 sequences, with 5% to 6.5% observed a single time. The specimen was whole blood, collected in connection with sensitization to the hapten diphenylcyclopropenone (DPC). Receptor source: a woman aged 45-60 years with alopecia areata. Some clones in this sample may be carry-over from other donors' samples. Each CDR3 is given with its conserved first and last residue. D genes are given only for firm matches. Not all rows give a size; the values are once, few, many and, for expanded clones, a class.

NA,TRBV27,many,TRBJ2-7,CASSLSARGAYEQYF
NA,TRBV5-1,few,TRBJ2-7,CASSLVDSSYEQYF
TRBD2,TRBV6-5,many,TRBJ2-3,CASSSPAGGHDTQYF
NA,TRBV3-1,many,TRBJ2-7,CASSLNEGVYEQYF
NA,TRBV6-2/TRBV6-3,many,TRBJ2-3,CASSYTRLAPDTQYF
TRBD2,TRBV4-1,few,TRBJ2-3,CASSQEGLAGADTQYF
NA,TRBV5-1,NA,TRBJ1-1,CASSLERAGEAFF
TRBD1,TRBV10-3,NA,TRBJ2-2,CAISRQGRTGELFF
NA,TRBV12-3/TRBV12-4,many,TRBJ1-1,CASSFRGAVLNTEAFF
TRBD1,TRBV30,NA,TRBJ2-1,CAWSVLGGRDEQFF
NA,TRBV5-1,many,TRBJ2-7,CASSPQGSSYEQYF
TRBD2,TRBV6-1,many,TRBJ2-1,CASSPRTSGRAGLPLNEQFF
NA,TRBV2,many,TRBJ1-1,CASSEFRAPGTEAFF
NA,TRBV15,NA,TRBJ2-2,CATSGRDGSTGELFF
NA,TRBV13,few,TRBJ2-3,CASSPLEGGLGDTQYF
TRBD2,TRBV27,few,TRBJ2-2,CASSPLSTSGPEELFF
NA,TRBV12-3/TRBV12-4,many,TRBJ2-4,CASSPGALAKNIQYF
TRBD1,TRBV6-6,many,TRBJ1-6,CASSFQGDNSPLHF
NA,TRBV12-3/TRBV12-4,few,TRBJ1-1,CASNEKTGGNTEAFF
TRBD2,TRBV3-1,many,TRBJ2-7,CASSQEGSWTSIDEQYF
TRBD2,TRBV20-1,many,TRBJ2-7,CSAAPLERERAYEQYF
TRBD1,TRBV29-1,few,TRBJ2-3,CSVQPGQVKDTQYF
NA,TRBV7-2,many,TRBJ2-5,CASSFKNSFRQDARETQYF
TRBD2,TRBV6-6,NA,TRBJ2-3,CASSYSGLAGTDTQYF
TRBD1,TRBV27,many,TRBJ1-4,CASSFQGATNEKLFF
NA,TRBV9,many,TRBJ2-1,CASSAVGATGFRNEQFF
TRBD1,TRBV7-9,NA,TRBJ2-5,CASSQQGGLMETQYF
NA,TRBV3-1,NA,TRBJ1-1,CASSQDTRRGEAFF
NA,TRBV20-1,NA,TRBJ2-7,CSARDRGRDFPWDEQYF
NA,TRBV25-1,NA,TRBJ2-3,CASSFGEGAGGQYF
NA,TRBV9,few,TRBJ1-2,CASSALDSSNYGYTF
NA,TRBV6-5,NA,TRBJ1-1,CASSIYRLGDTEAFF
NA,TRBV5-6,NA,TRBJ2-7,CASSLGGPGDYEQYF
NA,TRBV24-1,many,TRBJ2-1,CATSDPGYEQFF
NA,TRBV7-2,NA,TRBJ2-5,CASSLVAWGETQYF
NA,TRBV3-1,NA,TRBJ2-7,CASSLTGSWEQYF
NA,TRBV20-1,many,TRBJ1-1,CSARGRVNEAFF
NA,TRBV10-3,few,TRBJ1-1,CAISGEGRSTEAFF
NA,TRBV18,few,TRBJ1-6,CASSPSREGSPLHF
NA,TRBV5-6,few,TRBJ2-6,CASSETGSGANVLTF
TRBD1,TRBV29-1,NA,TRBJ1-1,CSAGQGQNTEAFF
NA,TRBV5-6,many,TRBJ1-3,CASSFGSFNSGNTIYF
NA,TRBV27,many,TRBJ1-5,CASSPGAGNQPQHF
TRBD2,TRBV4-2,many,TRBJ2-3,CASSQDLASGGTDTQYF
TRBD2,TRBV28,many,TRBJ2-7,CASSLPSGYEQYF
NA,TRBV20-1,NA,TRBJ1-5,CSASSQQGLNQPQHF
NA,TRBV11-2,many,TRBJ1-6,CASNPADSSYNSPLHF
TRBD1,TRBV25-1,many,TRBJ1-1,CASVQGDEAFF
TRBD1,TRBV3-1,NA,TRBJ1-1,CASSQPGGRRGAFF
NA,TRBV12-3/TRBV12-4,many,TRBJ1-5,CASRQGLGNQPQHF
NA,TRBV7-6,many,TRBJ2-3,CASSGTLGADTQYF
NA,TRBV12-5,NA,TRBJ1-1,CASGLTTGDTEAFF